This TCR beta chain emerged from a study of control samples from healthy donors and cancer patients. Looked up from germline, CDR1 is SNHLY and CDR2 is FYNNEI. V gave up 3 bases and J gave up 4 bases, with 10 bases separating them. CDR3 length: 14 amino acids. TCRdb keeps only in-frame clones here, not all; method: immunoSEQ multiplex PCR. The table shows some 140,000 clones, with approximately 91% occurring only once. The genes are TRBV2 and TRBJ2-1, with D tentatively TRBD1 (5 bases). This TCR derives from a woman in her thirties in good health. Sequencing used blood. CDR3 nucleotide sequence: TGTGCCAGCAGTGACTTAACAGGTTACAATGAGCAGTTCTTC. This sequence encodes CASSDLTGYNEQFF.